This T cell receptor (beta chain) was sequenced for a study of T cell responses to AZD1222 COVID-19 vaccine. Germline trimming cut 4 bases from V and 6 bases from J; bases unmatched to any gene: 14. Germline loops: CDR1 KGHDR, CDR2 SFDVKD. The CDR3 contains 17 residues. Assay: immunoSEQ multiplex PCR; the TCRdb copy retains only in-frame clones and omits some. The table records roughly 120,000 clones, about nine tenths of them present only once. This clone was seen once. Sequencing used peripheral blood, obtained on day 0 of AZD1222 vaccination. The chain couples TRBV24-1 to TRBJ2-1; 7 bases match TRBD2. The clonotype comes from an adult in good health. Here the CDR3 DNA reads TGTGCCACCAGTGACCCTGATGGGGGGGAGGTTAGCAATGAGCAGTTCTTC. The encoded protein is CATSDPDGGEVSNEQFF.